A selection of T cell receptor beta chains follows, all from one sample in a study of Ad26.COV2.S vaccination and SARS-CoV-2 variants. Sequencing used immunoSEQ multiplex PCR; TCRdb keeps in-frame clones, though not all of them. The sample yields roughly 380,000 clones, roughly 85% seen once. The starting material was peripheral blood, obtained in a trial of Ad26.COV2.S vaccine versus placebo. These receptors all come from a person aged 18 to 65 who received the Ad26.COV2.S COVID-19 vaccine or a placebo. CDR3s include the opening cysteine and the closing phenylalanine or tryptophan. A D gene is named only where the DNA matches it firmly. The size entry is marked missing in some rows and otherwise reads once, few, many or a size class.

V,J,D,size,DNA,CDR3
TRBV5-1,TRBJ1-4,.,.,TGCGCCAGCAGCCCGTCGAGAGTAGATGAAAAACTGTTTTTT,CASSPSRVDEKLFF
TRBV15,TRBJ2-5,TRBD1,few,TGTGCCACCAGCGGCCGCGGGACAGGGATTTCCGGTGAGACCCAGTACTTC,CATSGRGTGISGETQYF
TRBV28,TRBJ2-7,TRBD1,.,TGTGCCAGCACGCCAGGAAGGGGGCCCTACGAGCAGTACTTC,CASTPGRGPYEQYF
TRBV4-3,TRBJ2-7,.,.,TGCGCCAGCAGCCAAGATTTCGGGGACCGCACCTACGAGCAGTACTTC,CASSQDFGDRTYEQYF
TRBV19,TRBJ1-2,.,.,TGTGCCAGTAGTATAGAAAGGAGGACAACCGGTGGCTACACCTTC,CASSIERRTTGGYTF
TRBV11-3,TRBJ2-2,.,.,TGTGCCAGCAGCCTACTGGGGGGAAACACCGGGGAGCTGTTTTTT,CASSLLGGNTGELFF
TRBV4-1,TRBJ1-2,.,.,TGCGCCAGCAGCCAACCTCTTAACAACTATGGCTACACCTTC,CASSQPLNNYGYTF
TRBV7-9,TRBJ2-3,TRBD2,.,TGTGCCAGCAGCTTAGCGTTAGCGGGGGACACAGATACGCAGTATTTT,CASSLALAGDTDTQYF
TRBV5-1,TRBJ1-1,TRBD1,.,TGCGCCAGCAGCTGGACGGACAGGGGGGTTAAAGCTTTCTTT,CASSWTDRGVKAFF
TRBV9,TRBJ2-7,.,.,TGTGCCAGCAGCGTAGGGGGGACATACGAGCAGTACTTC,CASSVGGTYEQYF
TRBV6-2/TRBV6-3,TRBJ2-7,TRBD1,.,TGTGCCAGCAGTTATAGACAGGGGATCTCCTACGAGCAGTACTTC,CASSYRQGISYEQYF
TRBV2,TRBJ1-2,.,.,TGTGCCAGCAGTGTTCCACCGTCGGGAGGCTACACCTTC,CASSVPPSGGYTF
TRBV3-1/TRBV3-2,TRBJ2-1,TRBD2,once,TGTGCCAGCAGCCAAGCGCCTAGCGGAGGCAATGAGCAGTTCTTC,CASSQAPSGGNEQFF
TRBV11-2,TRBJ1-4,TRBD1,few,TGTGCCAGCAGCTTAGGGACAGGAACCGAAAAACTGTTTTTT,CASSLGTGTEKLFF
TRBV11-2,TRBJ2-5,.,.,TGTGCCAGCAGCCCCGGACGGGACGGAGAGACCCAGTACTTC,CASSPGRDGETQYF
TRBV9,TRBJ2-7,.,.,TGTGCCAGCAGCCCGATGACAGGCTACGAGCAGTACTTC,CASSPMTGYEQYF
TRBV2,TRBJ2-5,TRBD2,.,TGTGCCACCCACCTAGCGGGAGATTATGAGACCCAGTACTTC,CATHLAGDYETQYF
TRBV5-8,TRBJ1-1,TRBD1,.,TGTGCCAGCAGCTCGGGACAGCCAAACACTGAAGCTTTCTTT,CASSSGQPNTEAFF
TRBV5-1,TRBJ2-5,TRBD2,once,TGCGCCAGCACCTCCCGAGCGGGAGGGGAGACCCAGTACTTC,CASTSRAGGETQYF
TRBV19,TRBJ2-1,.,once,TGTGCCAGTAGTATCGAAAATAGGAATCATGAGCAGTTCTTC,CASSIENRNHEQFF
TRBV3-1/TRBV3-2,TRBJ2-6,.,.,TGTGCCAGCAGCCCCTCTGGGGCCAACGTCCTGACTTTC,CASSPSGANVLTF
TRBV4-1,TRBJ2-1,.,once,TGCGCCAGCAGCCAAGTAGGCGGAAGCGATGAGCAGTTCTTC,CASSQVGGSDEQFF
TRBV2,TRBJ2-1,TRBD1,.,TGTGCCAGCCACCGGGACAGGGTGTTTTCCTCCTACAATGAGCAGTTCTTC,CASHRDRVFSSYNEQFF
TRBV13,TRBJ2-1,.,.,TGTGCCAGCAGCTTAGGGGTTGGGGAGCAGTTCTTC,CASSLGVGEQFF
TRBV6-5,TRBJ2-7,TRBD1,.,TGTGCCAGCCGTACGGGACAGGTCTACGAGCAGTACTTC,CASRTGQVYEQYF
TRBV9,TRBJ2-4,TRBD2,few,TGTGCCAGCAGCGTAACTAGCGGGAGGGCCGGAAACATTCAGTACTTC,CASSVTSGRAGNIQYF
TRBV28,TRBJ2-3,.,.,TGTGCCAGCAGAGAACTAGCTCCGATAATAATCACAGATACGCAGTATTTT,CASRELAPIIITDTQYF
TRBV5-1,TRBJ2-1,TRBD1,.,TGCGCCAGCAGCTCCCAGACAGGGGAGGTCGATGAGCAGTTCTTC,CASSSQTGEVDEQFF
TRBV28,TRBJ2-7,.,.,TGTGCCAGCAGTTGGATCATAGGAGCTGGCGAGGAAAATTCCTACGAGCAGTACTTC,CASSWIIGAGEENSYEQYF
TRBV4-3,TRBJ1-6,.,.,TGCGCCAGCAGCCAGCAGGTGGCGAATTCACCCCTCCACTTT,CASSQQVANSPLHF